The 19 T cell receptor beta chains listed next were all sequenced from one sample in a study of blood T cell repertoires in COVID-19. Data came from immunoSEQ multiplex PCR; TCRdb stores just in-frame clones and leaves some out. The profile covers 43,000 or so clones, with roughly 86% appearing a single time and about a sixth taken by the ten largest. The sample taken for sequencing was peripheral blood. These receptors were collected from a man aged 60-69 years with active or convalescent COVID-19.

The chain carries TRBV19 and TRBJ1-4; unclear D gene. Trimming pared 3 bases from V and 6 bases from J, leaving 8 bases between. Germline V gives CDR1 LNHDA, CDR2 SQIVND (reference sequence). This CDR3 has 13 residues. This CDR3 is CASSIRRYEKLFF. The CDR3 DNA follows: TGTGCCAGTAGTATCCGGAGGTATGAAAAACTGTTTTTT.

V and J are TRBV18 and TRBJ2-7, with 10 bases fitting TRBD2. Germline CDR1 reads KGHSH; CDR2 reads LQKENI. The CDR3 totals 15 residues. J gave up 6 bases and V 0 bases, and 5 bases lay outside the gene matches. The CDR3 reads CASSPPSSGGAEQYF. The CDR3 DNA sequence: TGTGCCAGCTCACCACCGTCTAGCGGGGGTGCCGAGCAGTACTTC.

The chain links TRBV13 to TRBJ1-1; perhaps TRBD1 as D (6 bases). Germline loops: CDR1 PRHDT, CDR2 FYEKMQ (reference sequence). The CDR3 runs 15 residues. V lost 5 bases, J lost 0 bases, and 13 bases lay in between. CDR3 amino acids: CASSARGQLNTEAFF. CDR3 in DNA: TGTGCCAGCAGCGCGAGAGGACAGCTGAACACTGAAGCTTTCTTT.

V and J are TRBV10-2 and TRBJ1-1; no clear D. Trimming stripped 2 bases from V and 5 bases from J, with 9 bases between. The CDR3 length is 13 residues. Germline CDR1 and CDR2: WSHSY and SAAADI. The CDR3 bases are TGCGCCAGCAGTGAGGCAGGTCGTACTGAAGCTTTCTTT. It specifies CASSEAGRTEAFF.

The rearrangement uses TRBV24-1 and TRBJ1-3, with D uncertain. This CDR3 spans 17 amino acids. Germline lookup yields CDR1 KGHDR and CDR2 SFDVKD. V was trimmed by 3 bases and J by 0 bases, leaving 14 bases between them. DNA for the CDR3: TGTGCCACCAGTGATATGGAGGGAATGTACTCTGGAAACACCATATATTTT. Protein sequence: CATSDMEGMYSGNTIYF.

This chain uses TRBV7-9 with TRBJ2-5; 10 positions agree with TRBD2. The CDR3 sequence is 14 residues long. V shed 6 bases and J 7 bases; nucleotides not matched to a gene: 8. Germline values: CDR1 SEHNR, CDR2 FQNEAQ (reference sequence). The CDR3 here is CASRPGLAYMTQYF. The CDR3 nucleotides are TGTGCCAGCAGACCGGGACTAGCGTATATGACCCAGTACTTC.

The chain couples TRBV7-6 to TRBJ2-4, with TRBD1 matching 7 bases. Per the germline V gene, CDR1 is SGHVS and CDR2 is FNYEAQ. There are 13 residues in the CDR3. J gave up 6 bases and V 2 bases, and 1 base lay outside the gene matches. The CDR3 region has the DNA TGTGCCAGCAGCTTAAGACAGGGAAACATTCAGTACTTC. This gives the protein CASSLRQGNIQYF.

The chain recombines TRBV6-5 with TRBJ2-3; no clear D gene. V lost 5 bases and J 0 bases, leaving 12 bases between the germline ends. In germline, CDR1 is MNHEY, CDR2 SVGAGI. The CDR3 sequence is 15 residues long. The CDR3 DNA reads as TGTGCCAGCAGTCTTGTTGGGCCTAGCACAGATACGCAGTATTTT. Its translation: CASSLVGPSTDTQYF.

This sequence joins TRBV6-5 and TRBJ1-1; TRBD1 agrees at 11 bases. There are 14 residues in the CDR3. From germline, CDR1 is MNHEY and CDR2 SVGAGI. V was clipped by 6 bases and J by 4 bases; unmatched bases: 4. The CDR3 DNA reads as TGTGCCAGCAGAACCGGGACAGGGGGCACTGAAGCTTTCTTT. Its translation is CASRTGTGGTEAFF.

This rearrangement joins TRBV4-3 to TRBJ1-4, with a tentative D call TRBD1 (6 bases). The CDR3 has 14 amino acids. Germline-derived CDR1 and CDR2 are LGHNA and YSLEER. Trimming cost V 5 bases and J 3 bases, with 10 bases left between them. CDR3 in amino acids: CASSRTASNEKLFF. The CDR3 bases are TGCGCCAGCAGCAGGACAGCTTCTAATGAAAAACTGTTTTTT.

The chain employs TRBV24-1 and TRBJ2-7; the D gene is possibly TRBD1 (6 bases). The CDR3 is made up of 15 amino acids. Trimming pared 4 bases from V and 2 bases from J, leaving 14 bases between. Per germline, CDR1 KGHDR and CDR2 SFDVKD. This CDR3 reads CATSDPRPGAYEQYF. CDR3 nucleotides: TGTGCCACCAGTGACCCGAGGCCAGGGGCCTACGAGCAGTACTTC.

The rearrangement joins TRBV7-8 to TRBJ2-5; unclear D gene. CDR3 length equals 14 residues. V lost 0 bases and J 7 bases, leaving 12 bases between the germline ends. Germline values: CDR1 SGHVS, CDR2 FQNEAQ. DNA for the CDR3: TGTGCCAGCAGCTTAGCAAGGAGTGGCGGGACCCAGTACTTC. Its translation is CASSLARSGGTQYF.

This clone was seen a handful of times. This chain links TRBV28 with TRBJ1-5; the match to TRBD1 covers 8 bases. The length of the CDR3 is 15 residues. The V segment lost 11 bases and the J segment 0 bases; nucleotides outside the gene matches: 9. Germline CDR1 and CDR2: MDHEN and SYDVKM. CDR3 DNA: TGTGCCGGGGCAGGGGGCCCCTTTAGCAATCAGCCCCAGCATTTT. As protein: CAGAGGPFSNQPQHF.

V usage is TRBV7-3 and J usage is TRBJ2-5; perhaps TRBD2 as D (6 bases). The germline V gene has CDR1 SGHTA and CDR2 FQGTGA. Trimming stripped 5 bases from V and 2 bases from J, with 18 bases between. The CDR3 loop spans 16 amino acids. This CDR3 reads CASSLRPPGLQETQYF. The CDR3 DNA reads TGTGCCAGCAGCCTCCGACCTCCGGGACTGCAAGAGACCCAGTACTTC.

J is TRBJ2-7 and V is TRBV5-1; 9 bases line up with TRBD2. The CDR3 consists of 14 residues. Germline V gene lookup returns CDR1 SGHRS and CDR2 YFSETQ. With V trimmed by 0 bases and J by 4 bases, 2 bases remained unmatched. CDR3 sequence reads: CASSLVAGEYEQYF. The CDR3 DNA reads TGCGCCAGCAGCTTGGTAGCGGGGGAGTACGAGCAGTACTTC.

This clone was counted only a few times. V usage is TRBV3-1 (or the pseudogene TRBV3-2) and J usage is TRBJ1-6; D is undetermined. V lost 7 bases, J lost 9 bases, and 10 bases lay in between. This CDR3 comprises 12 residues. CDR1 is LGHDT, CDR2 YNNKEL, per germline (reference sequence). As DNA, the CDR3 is TGTGCCAGCACAGGTGGTGGTTCACCCCTCCACTTT. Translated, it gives CASTGGGSPLHF.

CDR3 sequence: CASSARGGGNSPLHF. CDR3 in DNA: TGTGCCAGCAGCGCACGAGGGGGAGGGAATTCACCCCTCCACTTT. J is TRBJ1-6 and V is TRBV7-2; D is perhaps TRBD1 (6 bases). The CDR3 runs to 15 residues. V was pared by 5 bases and J by 7 bases, with 15 bases between. Germline V gene sequence: CDR1 SGHTA, CDR2 FQGNSA.

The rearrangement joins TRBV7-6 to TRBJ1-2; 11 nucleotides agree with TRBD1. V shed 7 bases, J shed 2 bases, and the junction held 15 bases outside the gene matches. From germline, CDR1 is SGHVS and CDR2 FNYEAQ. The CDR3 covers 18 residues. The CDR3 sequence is CASTPGGTGGLKNYGYTF. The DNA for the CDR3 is TGTGCCAGCACCCCGGGGGGGACAGGGGGTTTGAAGAACTATGGCTACACCTTC.

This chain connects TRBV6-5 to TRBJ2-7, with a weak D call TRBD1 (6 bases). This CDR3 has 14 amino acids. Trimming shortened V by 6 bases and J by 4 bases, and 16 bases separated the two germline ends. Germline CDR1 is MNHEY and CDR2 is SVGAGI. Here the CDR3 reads CASRTTGSGYEQYF. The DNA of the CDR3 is TGTGCCAGCAGAACCACAGGGTCCGGATACGAGCAGTACTTC.